One and the same sample provided the 20 T cell receptor beta chains below, sequenced in a study of cytomegalovirus exposure and HLA in healthy donors. Primers included in the PCR were 60 Vbeta and 13 Jbeta primers. Sequencing used immunoSEQ multiplex PCR; TCRdb keeps in-frame clones, though not all of them. The sample lists 110,000 or so clones, 74% occurring once. The sequenced sample was PBMCs. The source is a woman aged 45-65 years in good health and CMV-seropositive.

The J gene is TRBJ1-1, the V gene TRBV7-2; D is possibly TRBD1 (5 bases). Trimming took off 1 base at V and 11 bases at J, with 14 bases between the two ends. CDR3 size: 13 residues. The germline V gene encodes CDR1 SGHTA and CDR2 FQGNSA. This CDR3 is CASSLERGLGAFF. The CDR3, as DNA: TGTGCCAGCAGCTTAGAAAGGGGATTAGGGGCTTTCTTT.

The chain joins TRBV7-2 to TRBJ2-7; D not resolved. Per germline, CDR1 SGHTA and CDR2 FQGNSA. V dropped 2 bases and J dropped 7 bases, with 12 bases sitting between them. The CDR3 covers 13 residues. CDR3 in DNA: TGTGCCAGCAGCTTAAACTTCCAGAGGGAGCAGTACTTC. Encoded protein: CASSLNFQREQYF.

This sequence joins TRBV7-9 and TRBJ2-7; no firm D call. The CDR3 contains 16 residues. CDR1 and CDR2 (germline): SEHNR, FQNEAQ (reference sequence). V was trimmed by 5 bases and J by 2 bases, leaving 19 bases between them. CDR3 residues: CASSIEYSQAPYEQYF. For the CDR3, the DNA is TGTGCCAGCAGCATCGAATACTCCCAGGCGCCCTACGAGCAGTACTTC.

The chain recombines TRBV6-1 with TRBJ1-1, with 7 bases lining up with TRBD1. Trimming took 6 bases from V and 6 from J; bases not matched to a gene: 4. This CDR3 region has 12 residues. The germline V gene has CDR1 MNHNS and CDR2 SASEGT. The CDR3 DNA is TGTGCCAGCAGCGCAACAGGGGCTGAAGCTTTCTTT. This translates into CASSATGAEAFF.

The gene calls are TRBV19 and TRBJ1-4; D ambiguous. The length of the CDR3 is 15 residues. V lost 5 bases and J lost 0, with 10 bases in between. Germline V lookup: CDR1 LNHDA, CDR2 SQIVND (reference sequence). CDR3 in amino acids: CASSSRLTTNEKLFF. The CDR3 coding sequence is TGTGCCAGTAGTTCCCGACTGACAACTAATGAAAAACTGTTTTTT.

The chain couples TRBV27 to TRBJ2-3; 11 bases fit TRBD2. The CDR3 totals 16 residues. Losses at the gene ends were 2 bases for V and 4 bases for J; bases not matched to a gene: 5. Germline values: CDR1 MNHEY, CDR2 SMNVEV (reference sequence). The CDR3 loop reads CASSLQLAGAADTQYF. The CDR3 DNA sequence: TGTGCCAGCAGTTTACAACTAGCGGGGGCTGCAGATACGCAGTATTTT.

This rearrangement joins TRBV7-8 to TRBJ2-7; 10 nucleotides match TRBD1. CDR3 size: 14 residues. Germline V lookup: CDR1 SGHVS, CDR2 FQNEAQ. J gave up 7 bases and V 6 bases, and 9 bases lay outside the gene matches. This chain's CDR3 is CASRTGTGVGEQYF. DNA of the CDR3: TGTGCCAGCAGGACCGGGACAGGGGTGGGTGAGCAGTACTTC.

This clone was counted between two and nine times. The chain carries TRBV27 and TRBJ1-2; tentatively, D is TRBD1 (6 bases). CDR1 and CDR2 from the germline V gene are MNHEY and SMNVEV (reference sequence). Trimming stripped 6 bases from V and 8 bases from J, with 19 bases between. The CDR3 is made up of 14 amino acids. This CDR3 reads CASREQGRRDGYTF. CDR3 sequence (DNA): TGTGCCAGCAGGGAACAGGGAAGACGGGACGGCTACACCTTC.

The J gene is TRBJ2-2, the V gene TRBV9; 11 nucleotides agree with TRBD2. Germline V gene data show CDR1 as SGDLS and CDR2 as YYNGEE. Germline trimming cut 3 bases from V and 1 base from J; bases unmatched to any gene: 2. CDR3 length: 16 amino acids. The CDR3 sequence is CASSAGTSGNTGELFF. Written as DNA, the CDR3 is TGTGCCAGCAGCGCGGGGACTAGCGGGAACACCGGGGAGCTGTTTTTT.

V gene TRBV20-1 combines with J gene TRBJ2-7, with D perhaps TRBD1 (6 bases). The CDR3 covers 11 residues. V was pared by 6 bases and J by 6 bases, with 12 bases between. The germline V gene encodes CDR1 DFQATT and CDR2 SNEGSKA (reference sequence). DNA for the CDR3: TGCAGTGCAAAACAGGGCCGCGAGCAGTACTTC. Its protein product is CSAKQGREQYF.

This sequence joins TRBV4-1 and TRBJ1-2; 7 bases are a match to TRBD1. Germline values: CDR1 MGHRA, CDR2 YSYEKL. Trimming cost V 1 base and J 2 bases; bases outside gene matches: 10. This CDR3 region has 17 residues. CDR3 region: CASSQVRGQWGNYGYTF. The CDR3 DNA reads as TGCGCCAGCAGCCAAGTAAGGGGACAGTGGGGAAACTATGGCTACACCTTC.

The chain combines TRBV30 with TRBJ1-2, with D tentatively TRBD1 (5 bases). V shed 2 bases and J shed 8 bases, with 12 bases lying between them. Per germline, CDR1 GTSNPN and CDR2 SVGIG (reference sequence). This CDR3 has 12 amino acids. This CDR3 is CAWSSQGGGYTF. DNA of the CDR3: TGTGCCTGGAGTTCCCAGGGTGGGGGCTACACCTTC.

V is TRBV5-5 and J is TRBJ1-2, with TRBD1 as a possible D gene (6 bases). V was cut by 4 bases and J by 0 bases, with 19 bases left in between. The CDR3 is made up of 17 amino acids. Germline CDR1 reads SGHKS; CDR2 reads YYEKEE (reference sequence). The CDR3 coding sequence is TGTGCCAGCAGCACCTCGCTGTGGGGGCTCACTAACTATGGCTACACCTTC. This translates into CASSTSLWGLTNYGYTF.

The V call is TRBV27, the J call TRBJ2-5; D may be TRBD2 (6 bases). Germline CDR1 reads MNHEY; CDR2 reads SMNVEV (reference sequence). The CDR3 has 15 residues. The V end lost 5 bases, the J end lost 6 bases, and 19 bases lay between the germline ends. CDR3 coding DNA: TGTGCCAGCAGTCCCAACACGCCGGGGGAAAAGACCCAGTACTTC. Its protein product is CASSPNTPGEKTQYF.

This chain links TRBV6-1 with TRBJ2-7; tentative D call: TRBD2 (6 bases). Trimming left V 2 bases short and J 0 bases short, with 14 bases between. The CDR3 sequence is 16 residues long. The germline CDR1 and CDR2 sequences are MNHNS and SASEGT. The CDR3 loop reads CASSERRGLSSYEQYF. CDR3 sequence (DNA): TGTGCCAGCAGTGAAAGGAGGGGATTAAGCTCCTACGAGCAGTACTTC.

The chain carries TRBV27 and TRBJ2-3; the match to TRBD2 covers 14 bases. V shed 6 bases and J 5 bases; nucleotides not matched to a gene: 10. Germline-derived CDR1 and CDR2 are MNHEY and SMNVEV (reference sequence). The CDR3 loop spans 17 amino acids. CDR3 sequence reads: CASSLRLAGGPIDTQYF. The CDR3 DNA is TGTGCCAGCAGCTTAAGACTAGCGGGAGGGCCGATAGATACGCAGTATTTT.

This chain links TRBV28 with TRBJ2-7; 11 nucleotides agree with TRBD2. V lost 5 bases, J lost 6 bases, and 9 bases stayed unmatched. The CDR3 is made up of 15 amino acids. Per germline, CDR1 MDHEN and CDR2 SYDVKM. DNA for the CDR3: TGTGCCAGCAGTGGAGTTACCGGGACTAGCGGCGAGCAGTACTTC. It codes for CASSGVTGTSGEQYF.

The chain couples TRBV4-1 to TRBJ2-2; D is undetermined. Germline-derived CDR1 and CDR2 are MGHRA and YSYEKL. Between the trimmed V and J ends, which lost 0 bases and 6 bases, there was a span of 14 bases. This CDR3 is built from 16 residues. CDR3 coding DNA: TGCGCCAGCAGCCAAGATGCAGGTATCCCGGCCGGGGAGCTGTTTTTT. Amino acid sequence: CASSQDAGIPAGELFF.

This clone has just one count. J is TRBJ2-5 and V is TRBV4-1; 12 nucleotides agree with TRBD1. Trimming at V came to 3 bases and at J to 4 bases, leaving 3 bases not matched to a gene. Germline CDR1 is MGHRA and CDR2 is YSYEKL. This CDR3 is 15 amino acids long. CDR3 coding DNA: TGCGCCAGCAGCCAGGGACAGGGGGCGGGAGAGACCCAGTACTTC. Translated, it gives CASSQGQGAGETQYF.

This clone has just one count. V is TRBV7-2 and J is TRBJ2-3; 11 bases fit TRBD2. This CDR3 is built from 16 residues. Germline-derived CDR1 and CDR2 are SGHTA and FQGNSA. V dropped 5 bases and J dropped 6; count of bases not matched to a gene: 10. The CDR3 nucleotides are TGTGCCAGCAGCCCCGCACTAGCGGGAGTTAGGGATACGCAGTATTTT. Translated: CASSPALAGVRDTQYF. Filled out from reference TRBV7-2 and TRBJ2-3, the complete variable domain reads GAGVSQSPSNKVTEKGKDVELRCDPISGHTALYWYRQSLGQGLEFLIYFQGNSAPDKSGLPSDRFSAERTGGSVSTLTIQRTQQEDSAVYLCASSPALAGVRDTQYFGPGTRLTVL.